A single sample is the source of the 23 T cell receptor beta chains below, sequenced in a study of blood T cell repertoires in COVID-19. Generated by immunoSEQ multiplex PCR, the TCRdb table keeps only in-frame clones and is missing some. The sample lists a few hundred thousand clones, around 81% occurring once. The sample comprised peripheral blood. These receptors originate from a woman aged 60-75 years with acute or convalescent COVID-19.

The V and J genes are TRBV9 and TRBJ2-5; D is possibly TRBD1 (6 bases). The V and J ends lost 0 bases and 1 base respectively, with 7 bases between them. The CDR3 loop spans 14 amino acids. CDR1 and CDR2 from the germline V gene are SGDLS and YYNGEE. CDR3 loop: CASSVGGLQETQYF. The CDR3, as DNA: TGTGCCAGCAGCGTAGGGGGGCTCCAAGAGACCCAGTACTTC.

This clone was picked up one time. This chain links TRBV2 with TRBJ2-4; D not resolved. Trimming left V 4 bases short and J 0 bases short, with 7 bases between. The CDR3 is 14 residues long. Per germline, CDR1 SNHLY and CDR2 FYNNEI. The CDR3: CASSVLVAKNIQYF. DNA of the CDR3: TGTGCCAGCAGTGTTTTAGTAGCCAAAAACATTCAGTACTTC.

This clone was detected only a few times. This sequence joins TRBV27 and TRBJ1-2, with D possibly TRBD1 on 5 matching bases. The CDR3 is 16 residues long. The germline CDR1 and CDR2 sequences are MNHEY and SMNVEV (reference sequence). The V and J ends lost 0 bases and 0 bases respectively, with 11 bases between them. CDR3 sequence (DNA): TGTGCCAGCAGTTTATCCCGCGGGGCTACTAACTATGGCTACACCTTC. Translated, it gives CASSLSRGATNYGYTF.

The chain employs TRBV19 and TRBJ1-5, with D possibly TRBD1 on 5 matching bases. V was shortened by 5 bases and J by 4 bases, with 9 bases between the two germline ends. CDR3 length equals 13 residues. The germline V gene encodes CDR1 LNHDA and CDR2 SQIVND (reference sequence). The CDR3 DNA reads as TGTGCCAGTAGTGACAGCTATAATCAGCCCCAGCATTTT. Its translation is CASSDSYNQPQHF.

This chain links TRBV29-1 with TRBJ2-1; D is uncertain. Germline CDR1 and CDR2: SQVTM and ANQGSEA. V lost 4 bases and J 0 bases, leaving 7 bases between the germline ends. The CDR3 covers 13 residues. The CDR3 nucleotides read TGCAGCGTTGGTGGGCCCTCCTACAATGAGCAGTTCTTC. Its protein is CSVGGPSYNEQFF.

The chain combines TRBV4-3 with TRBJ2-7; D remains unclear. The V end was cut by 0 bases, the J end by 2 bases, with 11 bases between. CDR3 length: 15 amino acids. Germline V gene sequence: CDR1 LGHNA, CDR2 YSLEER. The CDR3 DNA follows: TGCGCCAGCAGCCAAGATCGGCACAGTACCTACGAGCAGTACTTC. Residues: CASSQDRHSTYEQYF.

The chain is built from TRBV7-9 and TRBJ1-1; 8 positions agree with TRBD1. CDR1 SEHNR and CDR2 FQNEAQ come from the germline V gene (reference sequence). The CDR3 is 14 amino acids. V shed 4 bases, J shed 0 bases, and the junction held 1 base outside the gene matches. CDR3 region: CASSSTGVNTEAFF. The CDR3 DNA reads TGTGCCAGCAGCTCGACAGGGGTGAACACTGAAGCTTTCTTT.

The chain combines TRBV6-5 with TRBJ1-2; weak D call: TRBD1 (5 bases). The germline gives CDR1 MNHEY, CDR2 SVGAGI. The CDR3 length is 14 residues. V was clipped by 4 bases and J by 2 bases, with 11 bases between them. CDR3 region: CASSLGSGNYGYTF. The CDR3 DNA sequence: TGTGCCAGCAGTTTAGGCTCAGGGAACTATGGCTACACCTTC.

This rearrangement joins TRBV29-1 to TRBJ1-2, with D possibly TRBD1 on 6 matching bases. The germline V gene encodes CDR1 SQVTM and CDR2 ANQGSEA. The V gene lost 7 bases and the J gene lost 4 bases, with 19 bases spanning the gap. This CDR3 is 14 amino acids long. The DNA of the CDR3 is TGCAGCGCCCAACGGGACACCAACGGCTATGGCTACACCTTC. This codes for CSAQRDTNGYGYTF.

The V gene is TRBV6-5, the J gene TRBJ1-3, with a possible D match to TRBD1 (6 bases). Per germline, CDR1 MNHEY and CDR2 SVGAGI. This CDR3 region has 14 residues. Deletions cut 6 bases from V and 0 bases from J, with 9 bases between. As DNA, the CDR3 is TGTGCCAGCAGGAGGGACAACTCTGGAAACACCATATATTTT. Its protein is CASRRDNSGNTIYF.

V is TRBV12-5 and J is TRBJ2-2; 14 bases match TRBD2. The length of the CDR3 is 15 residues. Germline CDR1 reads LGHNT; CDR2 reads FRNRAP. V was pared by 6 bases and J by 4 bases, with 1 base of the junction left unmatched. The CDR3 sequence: CASGGLAGATGELFF. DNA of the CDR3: TGTGCTAGTGGGGGACTAGCGGGGGCCACCGGGGAGCTGTTTTTT.

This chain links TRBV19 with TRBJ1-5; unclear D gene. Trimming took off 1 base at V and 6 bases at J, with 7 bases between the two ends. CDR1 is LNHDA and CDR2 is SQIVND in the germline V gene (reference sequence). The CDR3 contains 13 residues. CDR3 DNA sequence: TGTGCCAGTAGTATAGGATTCGGTCAGCCCCAGCATTTT. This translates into CASSIGFGQPQHF.

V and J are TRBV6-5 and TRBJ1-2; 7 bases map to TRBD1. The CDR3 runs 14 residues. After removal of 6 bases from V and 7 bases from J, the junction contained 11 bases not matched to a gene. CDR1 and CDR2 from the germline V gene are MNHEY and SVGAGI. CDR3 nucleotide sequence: TGTGCCAGCAGCTATTACAGGGGAAAGGCTGGCTACACCTTC. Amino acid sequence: CASSYYRGKAGYTF.

The CDR3 here is CASSDRGEQYF. The CDR3 nucleotides are TGTGCCAGCAGTGATAGAGGCGAGCAGTACTTC. The rearrangement links TRBV2 to TRBJ2-7; D unresolved. V was trimmed by 3 bases and J by 6 bases, leaving 6 bases between them. Per the germline V gene, CDR1 is SNHLY and CDR2 is FYNNEI. The CDR3 runs to 11 residues.

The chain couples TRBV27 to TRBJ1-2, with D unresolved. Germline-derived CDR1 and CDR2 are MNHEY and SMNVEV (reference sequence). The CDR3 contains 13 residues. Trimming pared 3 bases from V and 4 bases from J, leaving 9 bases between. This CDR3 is CASSFGSSYGYTF. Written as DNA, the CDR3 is TGTGCCAGCAGTTTCGGGTCCTCCTATGGCTACACCTTC.

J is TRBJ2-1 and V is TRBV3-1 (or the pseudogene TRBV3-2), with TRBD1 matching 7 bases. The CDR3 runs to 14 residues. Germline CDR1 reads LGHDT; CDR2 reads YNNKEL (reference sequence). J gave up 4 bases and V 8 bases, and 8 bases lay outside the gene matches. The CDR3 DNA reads TGTGCCAGCCAGACAGGGTTGAAATACAATGAGCAGTTCTTC. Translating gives CASQTGLKYNEQFF.

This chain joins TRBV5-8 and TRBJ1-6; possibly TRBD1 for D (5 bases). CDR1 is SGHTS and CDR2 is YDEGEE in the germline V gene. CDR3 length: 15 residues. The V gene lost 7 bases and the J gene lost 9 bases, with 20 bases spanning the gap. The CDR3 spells CASVDKDSFSSPLHF. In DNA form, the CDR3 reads TGTGCCAGCGTTGATAAAGACAGCTTCAGTTCACCCCTCCACTTT. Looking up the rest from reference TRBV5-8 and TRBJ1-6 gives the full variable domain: EAGVTQSPTHLIKTRGQQATLRCSPISGHTSVYWYQQALGLGLQFLLWYDEGEERNRGNFPPRFSGRQFPNYSSELNVNALELEDSALYLCASVDKDSFSSPLHFGNGTRLTVT.

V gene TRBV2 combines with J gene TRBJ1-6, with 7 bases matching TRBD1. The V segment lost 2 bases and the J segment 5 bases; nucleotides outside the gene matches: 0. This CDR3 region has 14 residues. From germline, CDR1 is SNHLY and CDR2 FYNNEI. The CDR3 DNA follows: TGTGCCAGCAGTGAAACAGGGGATAATTCACCCCTCCACTTT. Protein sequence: CASSETGDNSPLHF.

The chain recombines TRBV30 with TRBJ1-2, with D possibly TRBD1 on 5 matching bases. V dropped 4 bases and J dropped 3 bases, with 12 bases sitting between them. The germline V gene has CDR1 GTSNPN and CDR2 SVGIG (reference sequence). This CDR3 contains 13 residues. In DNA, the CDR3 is TGTGCCTGGAAAAGGGGCAGAGACTATGGCTACACCTTC. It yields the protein CAWKRGRDYGYTF.

The CDR3 sequence: CASARQLNTEAFF. CDR3 in DNA: TGTGCCAGCGCCCGACAGCTGAACACTGAAGCTTTCTTT. The chain recombines TRBV7-9 with TRBJ1-1, with TRBD1 as a possible D gene (5 bases). The CDR3 contains 13 residues. V lost 8 bases to trimming and J lost 0 bases, with 10 bases between them. From germline, CDR1 is SEHNR and CDR2 FQNEAQ (reference sequence).

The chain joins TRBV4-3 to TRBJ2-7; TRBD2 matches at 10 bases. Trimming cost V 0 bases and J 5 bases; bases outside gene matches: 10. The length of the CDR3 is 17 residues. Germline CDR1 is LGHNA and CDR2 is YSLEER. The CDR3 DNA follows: TGCGCCAGCAGCCAAGATCAAATCGGGACTAGCGCCCACGAGCAGTACTTC. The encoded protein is CASSQDQIGTSAHEQYF.

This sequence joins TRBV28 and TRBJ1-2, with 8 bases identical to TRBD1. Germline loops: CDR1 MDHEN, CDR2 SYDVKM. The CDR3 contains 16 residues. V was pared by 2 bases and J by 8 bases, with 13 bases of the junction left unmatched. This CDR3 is CASSLGNGQGAEGYTF. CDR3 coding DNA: TGTGCCAGCAGTTTAGGTAACGGACAGGGAGCGGAAGGCTACACCTTC.

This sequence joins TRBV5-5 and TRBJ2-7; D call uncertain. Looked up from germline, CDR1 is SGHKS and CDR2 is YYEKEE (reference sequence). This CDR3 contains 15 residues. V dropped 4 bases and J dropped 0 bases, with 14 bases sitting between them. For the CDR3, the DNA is TGTGCCAGCAGCGCGCTCGAGAGGAGCTCCTACGAGCAGTACTTC. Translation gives CASSALERSSYEQYF.